This entry features one TCR beta chain sequence. Its specificity is unknown. CDR3 length equals 14 residues. CDR1 and CDR2 (germline): WSHSY, SAAADI. The V end was cut by 7 bases, the J end by 5 bases, with 17 bases between. Data came from immunoSEQ multiplex PCR; TCRdb stores just in-frame clones and leaves some out. Among 20,000 to 25,000 clones, around 72% were seen once, and the ten largest hold 8.5% to 10%. The ViraFEST assay expanded antigen-specific CD4+ T cells with viral peptide pools before sequencing. The culture ran for approximately 10 days, and then CD4+ T cells were isolated. None of these healthy vaccinees had been infected with SARS-CoV-2 before vaccination. Half-medium exchanges with IL-2 medium took place on days 3 and 7. The entry originates in a study of vaccination effects on CD4 cells after COVID-19. Study conclusions and caveats: Infection-derived and vaccine-derived clones contracted markedly late after vaccination. There was only 1 of 255 vaccine-induced clones in healthy vaccinees that cross-reacted with common cold coronaviruses.

The input for sequencing was CD4+ T cells from PBMCs cultured with HCoV-NL63 spike peptides, taken before COVID-19 vaccination. The V and J genes are TRBV10-2 and TRBJ2-5, with D possibly matching TRBD2 (7 bases). The TCR originated in a human donor who received a COVID-19 vaccine. The CDR3 is CASTEGGLSETQYF. The CDR3 DNA sequence: TGCGCCAGCACGGAGGGGGGGCTCTCGGAGACCCAGTACTTC.